The 22 T cell receptor beta chains below all came from one sample that was sequenced in a study of cytomegalovirus exposure and HLA in healthy donors. Vbeta (60) and Jbeta (13) primers were used in the PCR. The repertoire was sequenced with immunoSEQ multiplex PCR; TCRdb's copy has only in-frame clones and lacks some. This table has 100,000 to 150,000 clones, about 8.5% appearing once. The material sequenced was PBMCs. These receptors all come from a man aged 40-55 years in good health and CMV-seronegative.

This clone was recorded a few times. This chain links TRBV4-1 with TRBJ2-3; 7 nucleotides agree with TRBD2. Germline V gene data show CDR1 as MGHRA and CDR2 as YSYEKL. The ends lost 3 bases at V and 10 bases at J; junction bases unmatched: 7. The CDR3 has 13 amino acids. CDR3 coding DNA: TGCGCCAGCAGCCACCCCCGGGGGGATGCGCAGTATTTT. Translating it yields CASSHPRGDAQYF.

This clone was recorded a few times. CDR3 bases: TGTGCCAGCAGTTTAAAAAGTAAGCGGACAGGGGGCACCGGGGAGCTGTTTTTT. It encodes CASSLKSKRTGGTGELFF. The chain has TRBV28 and TRBJ2-2; TRBD1 aligns across 10 bases. The germline V gene has CDR1 MDHEN and CDR2 SYDVKM. V gave up 2 bases and J gave up 4 bases; unmatched junction bases: 10. This CDR3 contains 18 residues. The full variable domain, its missing parts supplied by reference TRBV28 and TRBJ2-2, is DVKVTQSSRYLVKRTGEKVFLECVQDMDHENMFWYRQDPGLGLRLIYFSYDVKMKEKGDIPEGYSVSREKKERFSLILESASTNQTSMYLCASSLKSKRTGGTGELFFGEGSRLTVL.

V and J are TRBV15 and TRBJ1-2; D uncertain. This CDR3 comprises 15 residues. Germline values: CDR1 LNHNV, CDR2 YYDKDF (reference sequence). The ends were cut back, 0 bases at V and 0 bases at J, with 8 bases in the middle. The CDR3 region has the DNA TGTGCCACCAGCAGAGAGGCCCTAGCTAACTATGGCTACACCTTC. Its protein is CATSREALANYGYTF.

This clone has a handful of counts. This chain joins TRBV30 and TRBJ2-7; a weak D match, TRBD1 (5 bases). The germline V gene has CDR1 GTSNPN and CDR2 SVGIG (reference sequence). Trimming removed 0 bases from V and 5 bases from J, with 14 bases in between. The CDR3 loop spans 14 amino acids. This chain's CDR3 is CAWSVGQGRDEQYF. In DNA form, the CDR3 reads TGTGCCTGGAGTGTAGGTCAGGGCAGGGACGAGCAGTACTTC.

This clone was observed a few times. CDR3 nucleotides: TGTGCCAGTAGTCCTAACAGGTCTGGGGCCAACGTCCTGACTTTC. Translating gives CASSPNRSGANVLTF. This chain uses TRBV19 with TRBJ2-6; weak D call: TRBD1 (5 bases). CDR3 length: 15 residues. Germline loops: CDR1 LNHDA, CDR2 SQIVND (reference sequence). Trimming stripped 5 bases from V and 1 base from J, with 9 bases between.

This chain connects TRBV7-2 to TRBJ1-5, with 7 bases lining up with TRBD1. Germline values: CDR1 SGHTA, CDR2 FQGNSA. Trimming removed 1 base from V and 7 bases from J; junction bases left unmatched: 10. This CDR3 has 16 amino acids. The CDR3 nucleotides are TGTGCCAGCAGCTTAGACGAAAGGACAGGTAGGCAGCCCCAGCATTTT. Translating it yields CASSLDERTGRQPQHF.

The chain combines TRBV19 with TRBJ2-3; 16 bases align to TRBD2. Germline lookup yields CDR1 LNHDA and CDR2 SQIVND (reference sequence). V was pared by 4 bases and J by 5 bases, with 12 bases of the junction left unmatched. This CDR3 comprises 19 residues. The CDR3 region is CASSRPTGLAGGGKDTQYF. CDR3 bases: TGTGCCAGTAGTAGACCGACGGGACTAGCGGGGGGGGGAAAAGATACGCAGTATTTT. The full variable domain, its missing parts supplied by reference TRBV19 and TRBJ2-3, is DGGITQSPKYLFRKEGQNVTLSCEQNLNHDAMYWYRQDPGQGLRLIYYSQIVNDFQKGDIAEGYSVSREKKESFPLTVTSAQKNPTAFYLCASSRPTGLAGGGKDTQYFGPGTRLTVL.

This clone appeared a few times. The chain uses TRBV29-1 and TRBJ2-2; a possible D gene is TRBD1 (5 bases). V lost 2 bases, J lost 2 bases, and 12 bases lay in between. This CDR3 contains 15 residues. From germline, CDR1 is SQVTM and CDR2 ANQGSEA. The DNA for the CDR3 is TGCAGCGTTGAACAGGGTCGATCCAACACCGGGGAGCTGTTTTTT. Amino acid sequence: CSVEQGRSNTGELFF.

This clone was recorded a few times. Other DNA sequences in this specimen translate into the identical CDR3. The chain's CDR3 is CASRLTLGVGYTF. DNA of the CDR3: TGTGCCAGCAGGTTGACCTTAGGAGTGGGCTACACCTTC. J is TRBJ1-2 and V is TRBV2; D remains ambiguous. The CDR3 loop spans 13 amino acids. Germline V gives CDR1 SNHLY, CDR2 FYNNEI. Deletions cut 6 bases from V and 8 bases from J, with 16 bases between.

V and J are TRBV29-1 and TRBJ2-7; 12 nucleotides align to TRBD2. Germline V gene sequence: CDR1 SQVTM, CDR2 ANQGSEA. This CDR3 comprises 13 residues. Trimming removed 4 bases from V and 7 bases from J; junction bases left unmatched: 5. The CDR3 spells CSVGRTSGEEQYF. The DNA of the CDR3 is TGCAGCGTTGGCAGGACTAGCGGGGAAGAGCAGTACTTC.

This rearrangement joins TRBV28 to TRBJ2-6; D gene uncertain. Germline lookup yields CDR1 MDHEN and CDR2 SYDVKM. The CDR3 length is 15 residues. V was shortened by 2 bases and J by 1 base, with 6 bases between the two germline ends. CDR3 coding DNA: TGTGCCAGCAGTTTAGTCCAATCTGGGGCCAACGTCCTGACTTTC. It specifies CASSLVQSGANVLTF.

The chain carries TRBV25-1 and TRBJ1-1; TRBD1 matches 7 bases. The CDR3 runs to 13 residues. Trimming cost V 5 bases and J 4 bases; bases outside gene matches: 4. Looked up from germline, CDR1 is MGHDK and CDR2 is SYGVNS. This CDR3 is CASSLRQGTEAFF. The CDR3 bases are TGTGCCAGCAGTTTGAGACAGGGCACTGAAGCTTTCTTT.

This clone turned up a few times. The chain employs TRBV5-6 and TRBJ2-7, with D maybe TRBD1 (5 bases). This CDR3 region has 16 residues. Trimming pared 0 bases from V and 2 bases from J, leaving 15 bases between. CDR1 SGHDT and CDR2 YYEEEE come from the germline V gene. This CDR3 reads CASSLAFRGETYEQYF. CDR3 nucleotide sequence: TGTGCCAGCAGCTTGGCCTTTAGGGGCGAAACCTACGAGCAGTACTTC.

The chain recombines TRBV7-2 with TRBJ1-2; D unclear. Germline CDR1 and CDR2: SGHTA and FQGNSA. Trimming cost V 5 bases and J 4 bases, with 17 bases left between them. The CDR3 length is 15 residues. CDR3 loop: CASSADPEASYGYTF. Here the CDR3 DNA reads TGTGCCAGCAGCGCTGATCCCGAGGCATCCTATGGCTACACCTTC.

The gene calls are TRBV30 and TRBJ2-3; no clear D. CDR3 length: 11 residues. Between the trimmed V and J ends, which lost 7 bases and 5 bases, there was a span of 10 bases. CDR1 and CDR2 (germline): GTSNPN, SVGIG (reference sequence). This CDR3 reads CALGPLDTQYF. CDR3 bases: TGTGCCTTGGGCCCCTTAGATACGCAGTATTTT.

In this sample, this clone turned up a few times. V is TRBV4-3 and J is TRBJ1-6, with no clear D. The germline CDR1 and CDR2 sequences are LGHNA and YSLEER. The CDR3 is 15 amino acids. Trimming stripped 1 base from V and 7 bases from J, with 11 bases between. CDR3 coding DNA: TGCGCCAGCAGCCAAGTGGCAGGTAGAAATTCACCCCTCCACTTT. Its translation is CASSQVAGRNSPLHF.

This clone was observed a few times. The chain recombines TRBV28 with TRBJ1-2; 7 bases are a match to TRBD1. The CDR3 is 13 residues long. Germline CDR1 is MDHEN and CDR2 is SYDVKM. V was clipped by 5 bases and J by 7 bases; unmatched bases: 7. The CDR3 DNA follows: TGTGCCAGCAGTCCGGAAAGGGGGCTTGGCTACACCTTC. This gives the protein CASSPERGLGYTF.

V is TRBV7-9 and J is TRBJ2-1, with 9 bases identical to TRBD1. This CDR3 is built from 15 residues. After removal of 4 bases from V and 5 bases from J, the junction contained 6 bases not matched to a gene. Germline CDR1 reads SEHNR; CDR2 reads FQNEAQ (reference sequence). The CDR3 region has the DNA TGTGCCAGCAGCTGGACGGGACAGGGCAACAATGAGCAGTTCTTC. Protein: CASSWTGQGNNEQFF.

This clone occurred a few times. The chain is built from TRBV7-9 and TRBJ1-1; 7 positions agree with TRBD1. The CDR3 runs 13 residues. Germline-derived CDR1 and CDR2 are SEHNR and FQNEAQ (reference sequence). The junction had 1 base not matched to a gene; V was cut back by 3 bases and J by 3 bases. CDR3 nucleotides: TGTGCCAGCAGCTTCGACAGGGACACTGAAGCTTTCTTT. It translates to CASSFDRDTEAFF.

The J gene is TRBJ2-3, the V gene TRBV2, with TRBD2 matching over 14 bases. V lost 5 bases and J lost 9; bases outside the gene matches: 4. Germline V lookup: CDR1 SNHLY, CDR2 FYNNEI. This CDR3 region has 14 residues. The CDR3 DNA is TGTGCCAGCAGTAGGACTAGCGGGGGGAGAACGCAGTATTTT. This encodes CASSRTSGGRTQYF.

The chain is built from TRBV7-9 and TRBJ1-2; D is possibly TRBD1 (6 bases). V was cut by 5 bases and J by 7 bases, with 26 bases left in between. This CDR3 is built from 17 residues. Germline V gene data show CDR1 as SEHNR and CDR2 as FQNEAQ (reference sequence). Here the CDR3 reads CASSPTLGVRGDVGYTF. CDR3 DNA: TGTGCCAGCAGCCCAACCCTTGGGGTCAGGGGAGATGTTGGCTACACCTTC.

The chain couples TRBV11-2 to TRBJ1-1; possible D gene TRBD1, 5 bases. The germline V gene encodes CDR1 SGHAT and CDR2 FQNNGV. The CDR3 extends over 14 amino acids. Trimming took 2 bases from V and 5 from J, leaving 12 bases between them. The DNA for the CDR3 is TGTGCCAGCAGCTTACAGGGTTCATTTACTGAAGCTTTCTTT. The encoded protein is CASSLQGSFTEAFF. The complete variable domain, with remaining parts taken from reference TRBV11-2 and TRBJ1-1, reads EAGVAQSPRYKIIEKRQSVAFWCNPISGHATLYWYQQILGQGPKLLIQFQNNGVVDDSQLPKDRFSAERLKGVDSTLKIQPAKLEDSAVYLCASSLQGSFTEAFFGQGTRLTVV.